The clone carrying this T cell receptor (beta chain) was seen more than once but under ten times. The target antigen is unknown. In each sample, at least 7 million PBMCs were isolated. The data are from a study of blood T cells in healthy people across ages. Study-wide points: It was the long-lived donors that had more naive CD4+ cells and higher diversity than aged donors. Expanded clonotype changes were possibly confounded by unknown donor CMV status.

This CDR3 region has 16 residues. V lost 2 bases and J lost 3; bases outside the gene matches: 6. Together with a sample-barcoded 5' primer, a J-beta primer mix was included in a second PCR lasting about 6 to 11 cycles. TCRdb re-called the 5' RACE reads with MiXCR, one entry per CDR3 protein. Of approximately 800,000 distinct CDR3 sequences listed, about 34% are singletons. The sequence was collected from a man aged 18 to 29 in good health. Sequences were obtained from blood. The chain recombines TRBV12-3 or TRBV12-4 with TRBJ1-1; 10 bases align to TRBD1. CDR3 region: CASSLPPGTGDTEAFF. CDR3 nucleotide sequence: TGTGCCAGCAGTTTACCTCCGGGGACAGGGGACACTGAAGCTTTCTTT.